Below, 17 T cell receptor beta chains from the same sample are listed, as sequenced in a study of blood T cell repertoires in COVID-19. The assay was immunoSEQ multiplex PCR, and TCRdb's table has in-frame clones only and misses some. The data contain over 100,000 clones, approximately 88% of them singletons. The specimen was peripheral blood. These receptors were obtained from an older woman with acute or convalescent COVID-19.

The chain employs TRBV5-6 and TRBJ2-5; TRBD1 is a possible D gene (5 bases). The CDR3 covers 15 residues. V lost 0 bases, J lost 2 bases, and 11 bases lay in between. Germline CDR1 reads SGHDT; CDR2 reads YYEEEE. CDR3 sequence: CASSLVSRDQETQYF. The CDR3, as DNA: TGTGCCAGCAGCTTGGTTTCCAGGGATCAAGAGACCCAGTACTTC.

The rearrangement joins TRBV6-5 to TRBJ1-1; D might be TRBD1 (5 bases). V was shortened by 7 bases and J by 3 bases, with 12 bases between the two germline ends. This CDR3 is built from 13 residues. Germline values: CDR1 MNHEY, CDR2 SVGAGI. The CDR3 nucleotides are TGTGCCAGCACGGTAGGGGATTACACTGAAGCTTTCTTT. Translated, it gives CASTVGDYTEAFF.

This sequence joins TRBV7-9 and TRBJ2-5; 14 bases agree with TRBD2. This CDR3 region has 17 residues. Germline V gives CDR1 SEHNR, CDR2 FQNEAQ (reference sequence). The V gene end was trimmed by 2 bases and the J gene end by 5 bases; junction bases not matched to a gene: 7. The CDR3, as DNA: TGTGCCAGCAGCTTAAGGACTAGCGGGGGGATCTACGAGACCCAGTACTTC. Amino acids: CASSLRTSGGIYETQYF.

The chain links TRBV28 to TRBJ1-2; D may be TRBD1 (6 bases). From germline, CDR1 is MDHEN and CDR2 SYDVKM. This CDR3 has 14 amino acids. V was trimmed by 1 base and J by 4 bases, leaving 10 bases between them. In DNA form, the CDR3 reads TGTGCCAGCAGTTTATCGGCAGGGGTCTATGGCTACACCTTC. Encoded protein: CASSLSAGVYGYTF.

The DNA of the CDR3 is TGCGCCAGCACCCGATTTGGATCACAGGCCTCCTACGAGCAGTACTTC. Residues: CASTRFGSQASYEQYF. The chain employs TRBV10-1 and TRBJ2-7; tentatively, D is TRBD1 (5 bases). V was shortened by 7 bases and J by 0 bases, with 19 bases between the two germline ends. The CDR3 is 16 amino acids. CDR1 is WNHNN, CDR2 SYGVQD, per germline (reference sequence).

This chain uses TRBV5-4 with TRBJ2-3, with 14 bases matching TRBD2. The CDR3 consists of 18 residues. Germline CDR1 is SGHNT and CDR2 is YYREEE (reference sequence). Unmatched junction bases numbered 8, after V lost 3 bases and J lost 2 bases. The CDR3 DNA reads TGTGCCAGCAGCTCGGGACTAGCGGGGGACCTCTTCACAGATACGCAGTATTTT. Translating it yields CASSSGLAGDLFTDTQYF.

This chain links TRBV25-1 with TRBJ1-3, with D possibly TRBD1 on 6 matching bases. The ends were cut back, 6 bases at V and 2 bases at J, with 11 bases in the middle. From germline, CDR1 is MGHDK and CDR2 SYGVNS. This CDR3 has 14 amino acids. CDR3 coding DNA: TGTGCCAGCAGCGACAGGCTGACTGGAAACACCATATATTTT. Translated: CASSDRLTGNTIYF. Together with reference TRBV25-1 and TRBJ1-3, the CDR3 gives the full variable domain: EADIYQTPRYLVIGTGKKITLECSQTMGHDKMYWYQQDPGMELHLIHYSYGVNSTEKGDLSSESTVSRIRTEHFPLTLESARPSHTSQYLCASSDRLTGNTIYFGEGSWLTVV.

This chain links TRBV10-2 with TRBJ1-1; D call uncertain. CDR1 and CDR2 from the germline V gene are WSHSY and SAAADI. The V end lost 6 bases, the J end lost 2 bases, and 13 bases lay between the germline ends. This CDR3 comprises 14 residues. The CDR3 spells CASSPAGFNTEAFF. The CDR3 nucleotides are TGCGCCAGCAGCCCGGCAGGCTTTAACACTGAAGCTTTCTTT.

This chain uses TRBV5-5 with TRBJ2-5, with TRBD1 matching 7 bases. Germline CDR1 reads SGHKS; CDR2 reads YYEKEE (reference sequence). There are 14 residues in the CDR3. The ends lost 0 bases at V and 3 bases at J; junction bases unmatched: 2. This CDR3 reads CASSLDRGEETQYF. CDR3 in DNA: TGTGCCAGCAGCTTGGACAGGGGAGAAGAGACCCAGTACTTC.

This chain joins TRBV5-1 and TRBJ2-7, with 7 positions matching TRBD2. The CDR3 covers 15 residues. The V gene end was trimmed by 0 bases and the J gene end by 3 bases; junction bases not matched to a gene: 6. Germline lookup yields CDR1 SGHRS and CDR2 YFSETQ. As DNA, the CDR3 is TGCGCCAGCAGCTTGGATCCGGCTAGCGGCTACGAGCAGTACTTC. This sequence encodes CASSLDPASGYEQYF.

The genes are TRBV7-6 and TRBJ1-1, with D perhaps matching TRBD1 (5 bases). Germline V CDR1 and CDR2: SGHVS, FNYEAQ. V was trimmed by 1 base and J by 0 bases, leaving 6 bases between them. The length of the CDR3 is 14 residues. CDR3 nucleotide sequence: TGTGCCAGCAGCTTAGGGGGGGTGAACACTGAAGCTTTCTTT. It encodes CASSLGGVNTEAFF. The full variable domain, its missing parts supplied by reference TRBV7-6 and TRBJ1-1, is GAGVSQSPRYKVTKRGQDVALRCDPISGHVSLYWYRQALGQGPEFLTYFNYEAQQDKSGLPNDRFSAERPEGSISTLTIQRTEQRDSAMYRCASSLGGVNTEAFFGQGTRLTVV.

The chain is built from TRBV5-8 and TRBJ2-5; no firm D call. Germline values: CDR1 SGHTS, CDR2 YDEGEE. V was cut by 3 bases and J by 1 base, with 7 bases left in between. This CDR3 comprises 13 residues. The CDR3: CASSYRFQETQYF. CDR3 bases: TGTGCCAGCAGCTACAGATTCCAAGAGACCCAGTACTTC.

The chain has TRBV6-1 and TRBJ2-1; D perhaps matches TRBD2 (5 bases). The CDR3 has 17 residues. Trimming removed 1 base at V and 0 bases at J, with 13 bases between. Germline V gene lookup returns CDR1 MNHNS and CDR2 SASEGT. CDR3 region: CASSEGWLASSYNEQFF. The CDR3, as DNA: TGTGCCAGCAGTGAAGGGTGGCTAGCCAGCTCCTACAATGAGCAGTTCTTC.

The rearrangement uses TRBV11-2 and TRBJ2-7, with 12 bases that match TRBD2. The germline V gene has CDR1 SGHAT and CDR2 FQNNGV. The CDR3 totals 15 residues. The junction had 3 bases not matched to a gene; V was cut back by 4 bases and J by 2 bases. This CDR3 reads CASSSSGRGAYEQYF. In DNA, the CDR3 is TGTGCCAGCAGCTCTAGCGGGAGGGGGGCCTACGAGCAGTACTTC.

The J gene is TRBJ2-1, the V gene TRBV6-5; 7 bases are a match to TRBD2. The junction had 13 bases not matched to a gene; V was cut back by 7 bases and J by 7 bases. The CDR3 spans 15 residues. Germline V CDR1 and CDR2: MNHEY, SVGAGI. CDR3 region: CASTNLGGKRNEQFF. In DNA form, the CDR3 reads TGTGCCAGCACCAATCTCGGGGGGAAACGGAATGAGCAGTTCTTC.

The V gene is TRBV18, the J gene TRBJ1-2; 9 bases fit TRBD1. The CDR3 is made up of 17 amino acids. Germline V gene data show CDR1 as KGHSH and CDR2 as LQKENI. Trimming at V came to 2 bases and at J to 1 base, leaving 8 bases not matched to a gene. CDR3 protein: CASSPNPGTGSNYGYTF. The CDR3 DNA reads as TGTGCCAGCTCACCAAACCCGGGGACAGGGAGTAACTATGGCTACACCTTC.

The rearrangement links TRBV19 to TRBJ2-3, with TRBD2 as a possible D gene (6 bases). V lost 5 bases to trimming and J lost 2 bases, with 14 bases between them. Germline lookup yields CDR1 LNHDA and CDR2 SQIVND (reference sequence). This CDR3 region has 15 residues. Written as DNA, the CDR3 is TGTGCCAGTAGTCAGACTAGTACTTTCACAGATACGCAGTATTTT. This encodes CASSQTSTFTDTQYF.